This TCR beta chain came from a study of type 1 regulatory T cells. At the level of the study: T-allo10 is a Tr1-enriched, alloantigen-specific CD4 T cell product made in vitro.

TCRdb re-analysed the reads in MiXCR, keeping a single row per CDR3 protein. The sample yields 80,000 to 100,000 distinct CDR3 sequences, roughly 30% seen once. The CDR3 has 14 residues. V shed 7 bases, J shed 4 bases, and the junction held 9 bases outside the gene matches. The germline CDR1 and CDR2 sequences are SNHLY and FYNNEI. The sample holds a few counts of this clonotype. The sequence was collected from a human donor in good health. Sample: CD4+ T cells, either the whole sample or a sorted fraction (not recorded which). The chain combines TRBV2 with TRBJ2-7, with 8 nucleotides matching TRBD2. CDR3 sequence reads: CASNPGRGEYEQYF. The CDR3 region has the DNA TGTGCCAGCAACCCCGGGAGGGGTGAATACGAGCAGTACTTC.